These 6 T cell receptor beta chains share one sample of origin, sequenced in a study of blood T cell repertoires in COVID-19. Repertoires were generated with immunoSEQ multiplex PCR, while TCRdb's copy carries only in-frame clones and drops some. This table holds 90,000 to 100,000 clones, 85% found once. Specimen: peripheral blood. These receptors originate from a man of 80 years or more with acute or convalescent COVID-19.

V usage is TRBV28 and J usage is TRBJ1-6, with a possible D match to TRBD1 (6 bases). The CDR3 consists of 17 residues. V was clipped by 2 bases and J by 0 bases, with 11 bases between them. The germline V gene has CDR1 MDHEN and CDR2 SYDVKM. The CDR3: CASSLPGGLSYNSPLHF. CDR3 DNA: TGTGCCAGCAGTTTACCCGGGGGGCTCTCCTATAATTCACCCCTCCACTTT.

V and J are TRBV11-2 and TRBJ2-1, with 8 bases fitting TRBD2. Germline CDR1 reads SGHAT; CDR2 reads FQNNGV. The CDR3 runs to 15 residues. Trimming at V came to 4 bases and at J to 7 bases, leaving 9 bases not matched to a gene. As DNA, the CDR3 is TGTGCCAGCAGCTCACGAAGCGGGAGTGGTAATGAGCAGTTCTTC. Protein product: CASSSRSGSGNEQFF. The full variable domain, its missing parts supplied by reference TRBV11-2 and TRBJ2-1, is EAGVAQSPRYKIIEKRQSVAFWCNPISGHATLYWYQQILGQGPKLLIQFQNNGVVDDSQLPKDRFSAERLKGVDSTLKIQPAKLEDSAVYLCASSSRSGSGNEQFFGPGTRLTVL.

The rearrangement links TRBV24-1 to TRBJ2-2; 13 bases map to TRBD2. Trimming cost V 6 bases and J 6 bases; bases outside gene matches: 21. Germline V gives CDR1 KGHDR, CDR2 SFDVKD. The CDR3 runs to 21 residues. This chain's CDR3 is CATSTTAREPGLAGVSGELFF. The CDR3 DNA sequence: TGTGCCACCAGTACCACAGCTCGTGAACCCGGACTAGCGGGAGTGTCCGGGGAGCTGTTTTTT.

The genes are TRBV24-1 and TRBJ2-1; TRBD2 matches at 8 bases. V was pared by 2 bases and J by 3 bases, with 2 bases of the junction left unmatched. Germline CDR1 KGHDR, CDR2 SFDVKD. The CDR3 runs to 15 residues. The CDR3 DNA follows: TGTGCCACCAGTGATTGGAGCGGGAGCTACAATGAGCAGTTCTTC. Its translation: CATSDWSGSYNEQFF.

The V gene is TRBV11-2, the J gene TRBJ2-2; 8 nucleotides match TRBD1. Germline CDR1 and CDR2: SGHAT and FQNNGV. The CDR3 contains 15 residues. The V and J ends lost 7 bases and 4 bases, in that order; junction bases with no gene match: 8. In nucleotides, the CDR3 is TGTGCCAGCACTCTCCAGGGGGCGGTCACCGGGGAGCTGTTTTTT. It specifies CASTLQGAVTGELFF.

Here the CDR3 reads CAWSMGDRAFSPLHF. The CDR3 region has the DNA TGTGCCTGGAGTATGGGCGACAGGGCGTTTTCACCCCTCCACTTT. The chain is built from TRBV30 and TRBJ1-6, with TRBD1 matching 7 bases. The CDR3 spans 15 residues. Germline trimming cut 2 bases from V and 9 bases from J; bases unmatched to any gene: 10. Germline CDR1 reads GTSNPN; CDR2 reads SVGIG (reference sequence).